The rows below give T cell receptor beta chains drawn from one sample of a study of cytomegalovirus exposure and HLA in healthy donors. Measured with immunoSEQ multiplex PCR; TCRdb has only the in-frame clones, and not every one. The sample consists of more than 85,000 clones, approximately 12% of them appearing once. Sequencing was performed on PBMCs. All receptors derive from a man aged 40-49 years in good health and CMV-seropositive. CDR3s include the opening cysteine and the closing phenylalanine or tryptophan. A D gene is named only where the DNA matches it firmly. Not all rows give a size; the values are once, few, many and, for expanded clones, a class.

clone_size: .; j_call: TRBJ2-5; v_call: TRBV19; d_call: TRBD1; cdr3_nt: TGTGCCAGTAGTTACTGGACAGGGGGCTTCCAAGAGACCCAGTACTTC; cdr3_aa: CASSYWTGGFQETQYF
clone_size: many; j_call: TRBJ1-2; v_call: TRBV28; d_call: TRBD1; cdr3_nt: TGTGCCAGCAGTATTACAGGGGTATTAGATCTAAACTATGGCTACACCTTC; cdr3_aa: CASSITGVLDLNYGYTF
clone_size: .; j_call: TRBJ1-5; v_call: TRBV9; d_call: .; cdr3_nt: TGTGCCAGCAGCGTGGGAGGGAATAGCAATCAGCCCCAGCATTTT; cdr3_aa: CASSVGGNSNQPQHF
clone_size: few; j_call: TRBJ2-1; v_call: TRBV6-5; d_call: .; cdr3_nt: TGTGCCAGCAGTTACCCCCAGGGGTCCTACAATGAGCAGTTCTTC; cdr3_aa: CASSYPQGSYNEQFF
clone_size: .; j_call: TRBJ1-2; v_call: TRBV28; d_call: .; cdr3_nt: TGTGCCGGCAGCCTACTGAACGCTAACTATGGCTACACCTTC; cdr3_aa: CAGSLLNANYGYTF
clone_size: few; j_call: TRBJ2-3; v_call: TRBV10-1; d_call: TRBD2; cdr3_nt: TGCGCCAGCAGCGCGGGACTAGCGGGAGGTAGGGATACGCAGTATTTT; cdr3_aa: CASSAGLAGGRDTQYF
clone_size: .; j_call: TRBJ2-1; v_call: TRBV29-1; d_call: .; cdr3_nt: TGCAGCGTTGGTCAGTACAATGAGCAGTTCTTC; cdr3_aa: CSVGQYNEQFF
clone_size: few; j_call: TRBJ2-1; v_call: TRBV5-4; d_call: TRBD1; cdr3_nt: TGTGCCAGCAGCTTGCAACCGGGACAGGGGCCGGGGGAGCAGTTCTTC; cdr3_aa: CASSLQPGQGPGEQFF
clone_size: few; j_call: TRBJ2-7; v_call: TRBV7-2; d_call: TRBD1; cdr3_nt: TGTGCCAGCAGCTTAGGGGACAGGGGCAGCGAGCAGTACTTC; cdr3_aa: CASSLGDRGSEQYF
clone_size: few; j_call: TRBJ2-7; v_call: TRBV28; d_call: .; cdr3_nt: TGTGCCAGCGGTAGGACAAGTCCGTACGAGCAGTACTTC; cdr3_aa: CASGRTSPYEQYF
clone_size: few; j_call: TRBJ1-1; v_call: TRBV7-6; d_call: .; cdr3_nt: TGTGCCAGCAGCCCGACGCAGGGGCAAAGGTACACTGAAGCTTTCTTT; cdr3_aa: CASSPTQGQRYTEAFF
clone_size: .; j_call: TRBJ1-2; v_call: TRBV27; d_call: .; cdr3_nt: TGTGCCAGCAGCTCTAAGCCGGGAACCTATGGCTCCACCTTC; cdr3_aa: CASSSKPGTYGSTF
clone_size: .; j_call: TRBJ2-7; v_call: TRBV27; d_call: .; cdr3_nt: TGTGCCAGCACCTCTCTCGGGGGAGAGCAGTACTTC; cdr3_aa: CASTSLGGEQYF
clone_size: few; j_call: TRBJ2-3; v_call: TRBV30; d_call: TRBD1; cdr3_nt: TGTGCCTGGAGTGTAGGCGACAGGGGGCGCGTGCACCCAGATACGCAGTATTTT; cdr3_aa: CAWSVGDRGRVHPDTQYF
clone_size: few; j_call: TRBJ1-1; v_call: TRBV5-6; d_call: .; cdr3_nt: TGTGCCAGCAGCTTGGGGGCCGGACACGCTGAAGCTTTCTTT; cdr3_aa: CASSLGAGHAEAFF
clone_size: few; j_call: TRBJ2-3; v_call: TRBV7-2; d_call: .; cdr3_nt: TGTGCCAGCAGCCCACAGAGCGGTAACCCAGATACGCAGTATTTT; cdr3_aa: CASSPQSGNPDTQYF
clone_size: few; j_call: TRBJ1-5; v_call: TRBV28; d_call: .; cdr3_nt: TGTGCCAGCAGGTTAGGGAGCCATCAGCCCCAGCATTTT; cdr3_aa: CASRLGSHQPQHF
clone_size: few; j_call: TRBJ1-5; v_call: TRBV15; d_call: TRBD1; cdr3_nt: TGTGCCACCAGCAGAGCCCCGGGACAGGGGGCGCGTCAGCCCCAGCATTTT; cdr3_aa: CATSRAPGQGARQPQHF
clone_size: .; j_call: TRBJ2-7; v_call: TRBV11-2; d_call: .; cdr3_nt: TGTGCCAGCAGCTTAGGTGTCGGGGAGCAGTACTTC; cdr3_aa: CASSLGVGEQYF
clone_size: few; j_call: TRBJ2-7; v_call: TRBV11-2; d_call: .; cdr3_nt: TGTGCCAGCAGCTTAGCGGGGTTTTACGAGCAGTACTTC; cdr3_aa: CASSLAGFYEQYF
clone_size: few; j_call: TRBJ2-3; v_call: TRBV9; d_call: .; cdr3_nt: TGTGCCAGCAAAGGAGTAGGAGATACGCAGTATTTT; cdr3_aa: CASKGVGDTQYF
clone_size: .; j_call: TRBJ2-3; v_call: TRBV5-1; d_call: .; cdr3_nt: TGCGCCAGCAGCTCGGACGGGAGTAGCACAGATACGCAGTATTTT; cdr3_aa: CASSSDGSSTDTQYF
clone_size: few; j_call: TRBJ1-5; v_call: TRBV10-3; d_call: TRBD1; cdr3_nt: TGTGCCATCAGTGAGGGACAGGGTGTCCAGCCCCAGCATTTT; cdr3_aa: CAISEGQGVQPQHF
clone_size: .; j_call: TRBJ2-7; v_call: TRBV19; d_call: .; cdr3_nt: TGTGCCAGTAGCCCTCAGGGGTACGAGCAGTACTTC; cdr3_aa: CASSPQGYEQYF
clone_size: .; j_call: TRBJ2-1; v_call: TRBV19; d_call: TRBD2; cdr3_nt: TGTGCCAGTAGTATTACTAGCGGGGGGGCCTACAATGAGCAGTTCTTC; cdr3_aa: CASSITSGGAYNEQFF
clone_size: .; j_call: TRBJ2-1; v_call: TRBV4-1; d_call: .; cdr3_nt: TGCGCCAGCAGCCAAAACCCGCCGGACAGTAGCTCCTACAATGAGCAGTTCTTC; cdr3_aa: CASSQNPPDSSSYNEQFF
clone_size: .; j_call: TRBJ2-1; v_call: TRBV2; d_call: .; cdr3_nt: TGTGCCAGCACCCCGGGTGAGCAGTTCTTC; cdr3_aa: CASTPGEQFF
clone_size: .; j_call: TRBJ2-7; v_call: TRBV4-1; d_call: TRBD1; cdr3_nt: TGCGCCAGCAGCCAAGAGAACAGGGGGTCCTACGAGCAGTACTTC; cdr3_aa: CASSQENRGSYEQYF
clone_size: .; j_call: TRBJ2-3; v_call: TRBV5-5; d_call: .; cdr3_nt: TGTGCCAGCAGCTTTAGCGGCTACACAGATACGCAGTATTTT; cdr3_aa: CASSFSGYTDTQYF
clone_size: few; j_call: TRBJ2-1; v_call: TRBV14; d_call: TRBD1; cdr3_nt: TGTGCCAGCAGCGGCCGGGACAGCTCCTACAATGAGCAGTTCTTC; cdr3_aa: CASSGRDSSYNEQFF
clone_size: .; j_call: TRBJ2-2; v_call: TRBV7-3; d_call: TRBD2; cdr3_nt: TGTGCCAGCAGCCTAGCAGCGGGGGCAGGACAGCCCAAGCTGTTTTTT; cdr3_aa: CASSLAAGAGQPKLFF
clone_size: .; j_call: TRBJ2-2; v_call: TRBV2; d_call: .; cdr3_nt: TGTGCCAGCAGTGATCGGAGAACCCCGAGTACCGGGGAGCTGTTTTTT; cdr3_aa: CASSDRRTPSTGELFF
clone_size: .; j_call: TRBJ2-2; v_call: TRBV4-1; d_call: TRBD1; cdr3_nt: TGCGCCAGCAGCGGACAGGAGAACACCGGGGAGCTGTTTTTT; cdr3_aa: CASSGQENTGELFF
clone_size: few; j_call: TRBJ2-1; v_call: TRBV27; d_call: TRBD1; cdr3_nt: TGTGCCAGCAGTTACAGACAGGGTTCCTTGAATGAGCAGTTCTTC; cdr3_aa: CASSYRQGSLNEQFF
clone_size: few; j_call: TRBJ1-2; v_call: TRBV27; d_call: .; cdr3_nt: TGTGCCAGCAGTTTGGCAGGGGCGGAGGGCTACACCTTC; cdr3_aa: CASSLAGAEGYTF
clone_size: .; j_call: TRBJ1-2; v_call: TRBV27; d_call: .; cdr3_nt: TGTGCCAGCAGCGGGGGGCGCAGCTATGGCTACACCTTC; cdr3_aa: CASSGGRSYGYTF
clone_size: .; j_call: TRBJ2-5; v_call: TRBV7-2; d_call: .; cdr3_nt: TGTGCCAGCAGCCAACTCCCCGCACAGTTCCAAGAGACCCAGTACTTC; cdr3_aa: CASSQLPAQFQETQYF
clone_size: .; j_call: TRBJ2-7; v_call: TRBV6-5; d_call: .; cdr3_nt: TGTGCCAGCAGTTACTCCGGCAGGTCCTACGAGCAGTACTTC; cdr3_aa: CASSYSGRSYEQYF
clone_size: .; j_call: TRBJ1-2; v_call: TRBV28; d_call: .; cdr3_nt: TGTGCCAGCAGTTTAGACACCTACTATGGCTACACCTTC; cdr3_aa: CASSLDTYYGYTF
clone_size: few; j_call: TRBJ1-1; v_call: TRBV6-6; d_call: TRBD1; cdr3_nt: TGTGCCAGCAGTTTTGGACAGGTGAACACTGAAGCTTTCTTT; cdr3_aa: CASSFGQVNTEAFF
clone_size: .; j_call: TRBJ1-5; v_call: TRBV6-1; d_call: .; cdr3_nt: TGTGCCAGCAGGGCGGTGAATAGCAATCAGCCCCAGAATTTT; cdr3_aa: CASRAVNSNQPQNF
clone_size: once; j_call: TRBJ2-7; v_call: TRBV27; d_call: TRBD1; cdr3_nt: TGTGCCAGCAGTCCAGACAGGGGGTACGAGCAGTACTTC; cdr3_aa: CASSPDRGYEQYF